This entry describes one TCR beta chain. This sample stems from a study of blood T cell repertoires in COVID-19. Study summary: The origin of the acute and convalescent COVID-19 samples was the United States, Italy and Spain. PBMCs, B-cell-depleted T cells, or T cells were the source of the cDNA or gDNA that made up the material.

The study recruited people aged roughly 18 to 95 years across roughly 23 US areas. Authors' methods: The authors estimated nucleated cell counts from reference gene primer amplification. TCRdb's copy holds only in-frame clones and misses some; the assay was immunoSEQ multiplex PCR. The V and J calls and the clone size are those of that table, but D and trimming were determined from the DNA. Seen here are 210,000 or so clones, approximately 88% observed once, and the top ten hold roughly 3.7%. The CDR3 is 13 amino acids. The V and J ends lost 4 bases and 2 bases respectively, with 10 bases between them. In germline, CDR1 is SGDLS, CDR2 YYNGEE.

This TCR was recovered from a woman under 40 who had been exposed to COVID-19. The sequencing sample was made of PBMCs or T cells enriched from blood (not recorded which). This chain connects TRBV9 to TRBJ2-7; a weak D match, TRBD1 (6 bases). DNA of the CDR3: TGTGCCAGCAGCCGGACAGAGACCTACGAGCAGTACTTC. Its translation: CASSRTETYEQYF.